This T cell receptor (beta chain) was captured by sequencing in a study of CD8+ T cells in alopecia areata. RNA was extracted and reverse transcribed into cDNA as the sequencing template. Clones were sequenced by immunoSEQ multiplex PCR, and TCRdb holds only the in-frame ones, with some missing. The repertoire holds 90,000 to 120,000 clones, 65% to 85% seen once, with around 25% in the top ten. Treatment indicated: oral pan-JAK inhibitor, 5-10 mg twice daily. This CDR3 is built from 16 residues. Germline CDR1 reads SGHAT; CDR2 reads FQNNGV. V was shortened by 3 bases and J by 7 bases, with 19 bases between the two germline ends.

The material sequenced was CD8+ T cells sorted from blood, taken at week 24, from a patient treated with tofacitinib. The source is a human donor with alopecia areata. The chain is built from TRBV11-2 and TRBJ2-1; D gene uncertain. The CDR3 DNA follows: TGTGCCAGCAGCTTCCCCGGCCAGTCCCCGGATAATGAGCAGTTCTTC. It yields the protein CASSFPGQSPDNEQFF.